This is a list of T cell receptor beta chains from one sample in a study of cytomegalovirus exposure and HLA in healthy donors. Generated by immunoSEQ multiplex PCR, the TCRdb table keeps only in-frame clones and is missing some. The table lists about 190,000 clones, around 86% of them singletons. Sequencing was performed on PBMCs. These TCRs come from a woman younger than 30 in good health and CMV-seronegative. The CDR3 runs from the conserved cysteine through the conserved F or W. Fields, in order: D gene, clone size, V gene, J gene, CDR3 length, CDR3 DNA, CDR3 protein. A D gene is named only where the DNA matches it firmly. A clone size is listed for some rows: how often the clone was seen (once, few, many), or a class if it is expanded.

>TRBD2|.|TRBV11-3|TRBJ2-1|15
TGTGCCAGCAGCTTGCGGGAGGGAGTTTACAATGAGCAGTTCTTC
CASSLREGVYNEQFF
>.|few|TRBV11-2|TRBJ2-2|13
TGTGCCAGCAGCCCGGGTCGCACCGGGGAGCTGTTTTTT
CASSPGRTGELFF
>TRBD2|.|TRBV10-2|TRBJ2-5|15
TGCGCCAGCAGTGATGTCGGGGGGGCCGGGGAGACCCAGTACTTC
CASSDVGGAGETQYF
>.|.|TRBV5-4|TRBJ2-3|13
TGTGCCAGCAGCTTCAAAGGGGTTGATACGCAGTATTTT
CASSFKGVDTQYF
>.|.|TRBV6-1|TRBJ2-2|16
TGTGCCAGCAGTGATTATGGGGCCTTGAACACCGGGGAGCTGTTTTTT
CASSDYGALNTGELFF
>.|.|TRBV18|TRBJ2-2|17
TGTGCCAGCTCACCTTTCGCTCCGGGCGGGGTCACCGGGGAGCTGTTTTTT
CASSPFAPGGVTGELFF
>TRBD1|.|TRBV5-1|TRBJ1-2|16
TGCGCCAGCAGCTTGGTTGGCCAGGGGGGCCAAGGGGGCTACACCTTC
CASSLVGQGGQGGYTF
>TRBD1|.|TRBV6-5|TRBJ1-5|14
TGTGCCAGCAGTCCCGGGACAGTCGATCAGCCCCAGCATTTT
CASSPGTVDQPQHF
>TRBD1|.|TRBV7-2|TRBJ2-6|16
TGTGCCAGCAGCGCACAGGGGACATTTGGGGCCAACGTCCTGACTTTC
CASSAQGTFGANVLTF
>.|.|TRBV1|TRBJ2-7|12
TGCACCAGCAGCCAAGTGGTCTCAGGGCAGTACTTC
CTSSQVVSGQYF
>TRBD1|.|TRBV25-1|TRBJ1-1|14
TGTGCCAGCAGTGGGACAGGGAGGAACACTGAAGCTTTCTTT
CASSGTGRNTEAFF
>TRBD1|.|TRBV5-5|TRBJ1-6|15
TGTGCCAGCAGCTTGTCGACAGGGAACAATTCACCCCTCCACTTT
CASSLSTGNNSPLHF
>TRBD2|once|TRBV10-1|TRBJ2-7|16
TGCGCCAGCAGTGAGACTGGCGGGAGGACACCCTACGAGCAGTACTTC
CASSETGGRTPYEQYF
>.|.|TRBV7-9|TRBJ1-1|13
TGTGCCAGCAGCCGGACAGATAACACTGAAGCTTTCTTT
CASSRTDNTEAFF
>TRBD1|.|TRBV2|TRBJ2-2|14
TGTGCCAGCAGGGTGACAGGGGGAACCGGGGAGCTGTTTTTT
CASRVTGGTGELFF
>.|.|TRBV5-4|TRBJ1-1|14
TGTGCCAGCACCTTGGGAGGGGGAGACACTGAAGCTTTCTTT
CASTLGGGDTEAFF
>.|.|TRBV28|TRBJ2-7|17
TGTGCCAGCACCATTTCCCCCAACAGGGTTTATGTGGACGAGCAGTACTTC
CASTISPNRVYVDEQYF
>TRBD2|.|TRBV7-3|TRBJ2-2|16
TGTGCCAGCAGCCATTTAGCGGGAGTTAATACCGGGGAGCTGTTTTTT
CASSHLAGVNTGELFF
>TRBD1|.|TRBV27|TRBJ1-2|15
TGTGCCAGCAGTTTATTTACAGGGGGATACTATGGCTACACCTTC
CASSLFTGGYYGYTF
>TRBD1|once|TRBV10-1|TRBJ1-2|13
TGCGCCAGCAGTGAGGACAGGGGTGATGGCTACACCTTC
CASSEDRGDGYTF
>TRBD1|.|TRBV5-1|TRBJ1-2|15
TGCGCCAGCAGCAAAGGGGACAGTTCTAACTATGGCTACACCTTC
CASSKGDSSNYGYTF
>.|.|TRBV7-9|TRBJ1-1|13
TGTGCCAGCAGCTTCGCCGCGTTCACTGAAGCTTTCTTT
CASSFAAFTEAFF
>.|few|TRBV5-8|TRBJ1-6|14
TGTGCCAGCAGCTTCCATCTCCTAGATTCACCCCTCCACTTT
CASSFHLLDSPLHF
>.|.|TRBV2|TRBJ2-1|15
TGTGCCAGCAAAGGGGCACAACTCGTCTACAATGAGCAGTTCTTC
CASKGAQLVYNEQFF
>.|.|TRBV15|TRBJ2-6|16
TGTGCCACTCTGAGAAGCAGGGCGACCGGGGCCAACGTCCTGACTTTC
CATLRSRATGANVLTF
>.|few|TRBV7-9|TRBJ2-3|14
TGTGCCAGCAGCGAGGGCTCGGCGGGAGATACGCAGTATTTT
CASSEGSAGDTQYF
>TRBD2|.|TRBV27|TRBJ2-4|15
TGTGCCAGCAGTTTAGCGGGGGGCCCCAAAAACATTCAGTACTTC
CASSLAGGPKNIQYF
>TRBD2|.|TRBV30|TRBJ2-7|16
TGTGCCTGGAGCGACCTCGGGGGGACGGGGTTATACGAGCAGTACTTC
CAWSDLGGTGLYEQYF
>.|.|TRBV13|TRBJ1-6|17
TGTGCCAGCAGCGCGCCCGATAGAGGCTCCTATAATTCACCCCTCCACTTT
CASSAPDRGSYNSPLHF